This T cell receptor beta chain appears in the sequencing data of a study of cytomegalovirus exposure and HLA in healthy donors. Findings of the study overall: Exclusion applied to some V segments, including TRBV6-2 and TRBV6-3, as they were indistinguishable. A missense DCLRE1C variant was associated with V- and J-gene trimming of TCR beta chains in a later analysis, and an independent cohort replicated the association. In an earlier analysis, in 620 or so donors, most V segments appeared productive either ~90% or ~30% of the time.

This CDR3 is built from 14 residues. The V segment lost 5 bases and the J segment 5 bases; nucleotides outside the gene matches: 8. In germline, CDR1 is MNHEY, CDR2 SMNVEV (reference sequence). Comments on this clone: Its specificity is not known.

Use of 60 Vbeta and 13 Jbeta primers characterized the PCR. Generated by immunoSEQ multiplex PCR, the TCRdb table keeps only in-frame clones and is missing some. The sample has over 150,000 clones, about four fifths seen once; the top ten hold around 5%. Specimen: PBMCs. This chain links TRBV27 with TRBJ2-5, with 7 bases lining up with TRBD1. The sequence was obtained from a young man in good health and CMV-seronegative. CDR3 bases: TGTGCCAGCAGTCGGACAGGATTGGGGGAGACCCAGTACTTC. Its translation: CASSRTGLGETQYF.